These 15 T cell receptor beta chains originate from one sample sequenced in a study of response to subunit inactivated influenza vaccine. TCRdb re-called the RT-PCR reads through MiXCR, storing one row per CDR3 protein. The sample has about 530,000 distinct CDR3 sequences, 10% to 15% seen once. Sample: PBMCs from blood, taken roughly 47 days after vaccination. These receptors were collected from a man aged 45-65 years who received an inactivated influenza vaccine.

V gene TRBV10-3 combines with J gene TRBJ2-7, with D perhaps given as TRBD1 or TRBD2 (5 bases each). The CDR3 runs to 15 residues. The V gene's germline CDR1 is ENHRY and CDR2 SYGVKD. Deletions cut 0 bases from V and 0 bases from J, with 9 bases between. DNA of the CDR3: TGTGCCATCAGTGAGTCAGGGGACCACTCCTACGAGCAGTACTTC. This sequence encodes CAISESGDHSYEQYF.

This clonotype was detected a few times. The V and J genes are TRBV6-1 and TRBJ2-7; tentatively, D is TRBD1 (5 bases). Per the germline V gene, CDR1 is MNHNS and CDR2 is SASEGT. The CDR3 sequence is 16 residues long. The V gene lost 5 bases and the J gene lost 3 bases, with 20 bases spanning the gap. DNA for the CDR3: TGTGCCAGCAGTCTCATGACAGCTACAAGCTTCTACGAGCAGTACTTC. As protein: CASSLMTATSFYEQYF.

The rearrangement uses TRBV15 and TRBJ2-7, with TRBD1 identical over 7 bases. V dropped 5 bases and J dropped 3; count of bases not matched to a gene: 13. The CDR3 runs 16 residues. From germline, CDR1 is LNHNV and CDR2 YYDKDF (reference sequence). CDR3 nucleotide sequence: TGTGCCACCAGCCTCGTGCTTGGGACAGAAGACTACGAGCAGTACTTC. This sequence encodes CATSLVLGTEDYEQYF.

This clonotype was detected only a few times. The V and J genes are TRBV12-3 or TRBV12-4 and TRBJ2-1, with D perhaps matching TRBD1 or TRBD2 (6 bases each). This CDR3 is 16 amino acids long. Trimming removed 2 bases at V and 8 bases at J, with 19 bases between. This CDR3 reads CASSLWRGGGSHEQFF. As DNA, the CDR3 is TGTGCCAGCAGTTTATGGCGTGGAGGGGGGTCGCATGAGCAGTTCTTC.

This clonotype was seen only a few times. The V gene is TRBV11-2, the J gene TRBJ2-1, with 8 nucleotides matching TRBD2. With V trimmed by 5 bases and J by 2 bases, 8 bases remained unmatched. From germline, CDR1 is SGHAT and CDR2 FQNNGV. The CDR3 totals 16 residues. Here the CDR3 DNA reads TGTGCCAGCAGCAGAGGTAGCGGGAACGCCTACAATGAGCAGTTCTTC. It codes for CASSRGSGNAYNEQFF.

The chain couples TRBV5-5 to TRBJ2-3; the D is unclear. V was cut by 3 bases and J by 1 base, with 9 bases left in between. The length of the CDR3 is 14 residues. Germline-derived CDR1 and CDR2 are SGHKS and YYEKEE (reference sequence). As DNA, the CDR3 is TGTGCCAGCAGCTCTGGCTACGGCACAGATACGCAGTATTTT. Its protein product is CASSSGYGTDTQYF. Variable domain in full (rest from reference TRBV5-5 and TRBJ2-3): DAGVTQSPTHLIKTRGQQVTLRCSPISGHKSVSWYQQVLGQGPQFIFQYYEKEERGRGNFPDRFSARQFPNYSSELNVNALLLGDSALYLCASSSGYGTDTQYFGPGTRLTVL.

The CDR3 loop is CATRKSPNSPLHF. The CDR3 coding sequence is TGTGCCACCAGGAAGTCTCCGAATTCACCCCTCCACTTT. The V and J genes are TRBV6-1 and TRBJ1-6; D is ambiguous. The CDR3 length is 13 residues. Trimming pared 10 bases from V and 7 bases from J, leaving 14 bases between. The germline V gene encodes CDR1 MNHNS and CDR2 SASEGT.

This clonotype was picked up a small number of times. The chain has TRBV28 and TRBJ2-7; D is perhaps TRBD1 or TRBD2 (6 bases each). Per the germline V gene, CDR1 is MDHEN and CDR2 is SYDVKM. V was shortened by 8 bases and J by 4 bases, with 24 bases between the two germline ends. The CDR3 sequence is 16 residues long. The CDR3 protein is CASRKDGGHRGYEQYF. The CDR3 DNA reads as TGTGCCAGCCGAAAGGACGGGGGACATCGAGGATACGAGCAGTACTTC.

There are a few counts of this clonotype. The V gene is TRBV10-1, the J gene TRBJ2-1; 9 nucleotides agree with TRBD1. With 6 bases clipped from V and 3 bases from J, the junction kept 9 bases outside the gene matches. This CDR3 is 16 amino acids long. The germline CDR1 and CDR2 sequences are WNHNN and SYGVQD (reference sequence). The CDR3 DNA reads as TGCGCCAGCAGCGCCTCGGACAGGGGCCTCTACAATGAGCAGTTCTTC. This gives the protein CASSASDRGLYNEQFF.

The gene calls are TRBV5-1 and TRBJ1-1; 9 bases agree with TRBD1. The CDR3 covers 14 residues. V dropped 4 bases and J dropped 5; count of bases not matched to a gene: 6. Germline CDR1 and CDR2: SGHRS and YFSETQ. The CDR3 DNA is TGCGCCAGCAGCGAACAGGGGGCGTGGACTGAAGCTTTCTTT. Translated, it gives CASSEQGAWTEAFF.

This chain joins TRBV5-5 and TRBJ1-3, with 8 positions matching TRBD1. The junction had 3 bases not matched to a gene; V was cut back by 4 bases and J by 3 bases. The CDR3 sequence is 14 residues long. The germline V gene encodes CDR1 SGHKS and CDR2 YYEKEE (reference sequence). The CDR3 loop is CASSGTGVGNTIYF. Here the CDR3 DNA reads TGTGCCAGCAGCGGGACAGGTGTTGGAAACACCATATATTTT. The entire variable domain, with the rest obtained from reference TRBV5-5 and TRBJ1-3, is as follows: DAGVTQSPTHLIKTRGQQVTLRCSPISGHKSVSWYQQVLGQGPQFIFQYYEKEERGRGNFPDRFSARQFPNYSSELNVNALLLGDSALYLCASSGTGVGNTIYFGEGSWLTVV.

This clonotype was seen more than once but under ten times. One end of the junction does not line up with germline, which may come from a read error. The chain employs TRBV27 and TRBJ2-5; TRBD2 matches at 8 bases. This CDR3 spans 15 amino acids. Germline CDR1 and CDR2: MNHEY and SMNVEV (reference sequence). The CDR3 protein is CASSVGAGDPETQYF. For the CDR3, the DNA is TGTGCCAGCAGTGTAGGAGCGGGGGACCCGGAGACCCAGTATTTC.

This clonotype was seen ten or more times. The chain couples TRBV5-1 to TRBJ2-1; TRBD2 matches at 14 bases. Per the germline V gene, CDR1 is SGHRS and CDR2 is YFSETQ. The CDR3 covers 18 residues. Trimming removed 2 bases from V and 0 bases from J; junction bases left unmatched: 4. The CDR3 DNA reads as TGCGCCAGCAGCTTCGGGACTAGCGGGGGTAGCTCCTACAATGAGCAGTTCTTC. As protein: CASSFGTSGGSSYNEQFF.

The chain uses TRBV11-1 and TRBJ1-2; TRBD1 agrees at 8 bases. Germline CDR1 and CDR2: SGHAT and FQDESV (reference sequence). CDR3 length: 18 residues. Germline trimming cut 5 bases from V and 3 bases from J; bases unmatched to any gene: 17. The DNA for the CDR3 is TGTGCCAGCAGCCGAAACCGCCGGACAGGGATTTTGGACTATGGCTACACCTTC. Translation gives CASSRNRRTGILDYGYTF.

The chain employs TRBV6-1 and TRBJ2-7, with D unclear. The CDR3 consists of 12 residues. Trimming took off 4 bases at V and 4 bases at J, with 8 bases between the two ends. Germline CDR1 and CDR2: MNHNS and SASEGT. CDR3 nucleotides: TGTGCCAGCAGTGCGCAAGCATACGAGCAGTACTTC. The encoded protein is CASSAQAYEQYF.